This TCR beta chain was identified during a study of T-cell memory formation after mild COVID-19. General observations from the study: The second-wave clones peaking on day 37 were not confirmed as SARS-CoV-2-specific. Clones contracting day 15 to 85 were balanced CD4/CD8; later expanders leaned CD4+.

In TCRdb, the 5' RACE reads were re-called with MiXCR into one record per CDR3 protein. The sample contains fewer than 250,000 distinct CDR3 sequences, about 16% of which appear only once. Comment on this clonotype: The antigen is not known.

The length of the CDR3 is 15 residues. J was trimmed by 7 bases and V by 2 bases; bases with no gene match: 10. Germline V gene sequence: CDR1 MGHRA, CDR2 YSYEKL. This sequence was found in an adult woman who had mild COVID-19 (a few samples of this study predate the infection). Cell type and time point are not known. Material for sequencing was PBMCs or a T cell subset sorted from them (not recorded which). The genes are TRBV4-1 and TRBJ1-2; 7 nucleotides agree with TRBD1. Here the CDR3 reads CASSQLTGEAGGYTF. For the CDR3, the DNA is TGCGCCAGCAGCCAACTTACAGGGGAAGCAGGTGGCTACACCTTC.